This T cell receptor beta chain originates from a study of patients and donors after allogeneic stem cell transplantation. TCRdb called the RT-PCR reads again in MiXCR, with one record for every CDR3 protein. The sample lists 70,000 to 75,000 distinct CDR3 sequences, about 25% occurring once. This sequence was found in a human donor who was either an allogeneic HSCT recipient or a stem cell or donor lymphocyte infusion donor (not recorded which). It is not recorded whose cells these are; they may come from a transplant donor. The sample was blood, either unsorted or a sorted T cell fraction (not recorded which).

The CDR3 nucleotides are TGTGCCAGCTCCTCGGTGTGGTTCCTGTATGGCTACACCTTC. As protein: CASSSVWFLYGYTF. V is TRBV12-3 or TRBV12-4 and J is TRBJ1-2; D unresolved. V lost 8 bases and J lost 5, with 18 bases in between. CDR3 length: 14 amino acids.